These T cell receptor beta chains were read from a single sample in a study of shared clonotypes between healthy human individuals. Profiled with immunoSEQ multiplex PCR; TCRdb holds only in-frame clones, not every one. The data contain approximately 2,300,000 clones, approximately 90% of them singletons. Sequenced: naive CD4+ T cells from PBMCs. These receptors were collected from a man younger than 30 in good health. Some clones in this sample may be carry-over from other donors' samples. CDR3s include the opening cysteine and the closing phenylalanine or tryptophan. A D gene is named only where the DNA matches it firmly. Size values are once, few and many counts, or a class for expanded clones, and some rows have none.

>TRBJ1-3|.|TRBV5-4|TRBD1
CASTADPRGNTIYF
TGTGCCAGCACCGCGGACCCCAGGGGGAACACCATATATTTT
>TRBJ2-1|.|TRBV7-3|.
CASSGLSNEQFF
TGTGCCAGCAGCGGACTAAGTAATGAGCAGTTCTTC
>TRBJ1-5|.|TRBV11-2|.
CASSPDPGNQPQHF
TGTGCCAGCAGCCCGGACCCAGGCAATCAGCCCCAGCATTTT
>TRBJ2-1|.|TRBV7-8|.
CASSPPLAGRRDEQFF
TGTGCCAGCAGCCCCCCCCTAGCCGGACGCCGTGATGAGCAGTTCTTC
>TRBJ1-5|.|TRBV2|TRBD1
CASSVTGTYQPQHF
TGTGCCAGCAGTGTGACAGGGACCTATCAGCCCCAGCATTTT
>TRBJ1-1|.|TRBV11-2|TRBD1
CASSLRRDSYTEAFF
TGTGCCAGCAGCTTACGTCGGGACAGCTACACTGAAGCTTTCTTT
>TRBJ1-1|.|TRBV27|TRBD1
CASSFLAGGQNTEAFF
TGTGCCAGCAGTTTTCTGGCAGGGGGGCAGAACACTGAAGCTTTCTTT
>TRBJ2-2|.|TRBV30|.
CAWRRLGLTELFF
TGTGCCTGGAGAAGACTAGGGCTCACGGAGCTGTTTTTT
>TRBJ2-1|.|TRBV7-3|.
CASSLIPYNEQFF
TGTGCCAGCAGCTTAATCCCTTACAATGAGCAGTTCTTC
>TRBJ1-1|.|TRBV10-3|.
CAIRGTLGDTEAFF
TGTGCCATCAGGGGGACCCTGGGGGACACTGAAGCTTTCTTT
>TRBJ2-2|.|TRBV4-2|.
CASSQDARTGELFF
TGTGCCAGCAGCCAAGATGCCCGCACCGGGGAGCTGTTTTTT
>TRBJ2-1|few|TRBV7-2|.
CASSLGSSYNEQFF
TGTGCCAGCAGCTTAGGGAGCTCCTACAATGAGCAGTTCTTC
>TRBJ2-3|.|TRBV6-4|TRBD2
CASSKLAGGDTQYF
TGTGCCAGCAGCAAACTAGCGGGAGGGGATACGCAGTATTTT
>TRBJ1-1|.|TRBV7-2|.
CASSLRRGHGAFF
TGTGCCAGCAGCCTGAGAAGGGGCCATGGAGCTTTCTTT
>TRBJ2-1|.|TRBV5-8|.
CASSLVNHEQFF
TGTGCCAGCAGCTTGGTGAACCACGAGCAGTTCTTC
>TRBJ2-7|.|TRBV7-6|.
CASSLGQGGYEQYF
TGTGCCAGCAGCTTAGGGCAGGGGGGGTACGAGCAGTACTTC
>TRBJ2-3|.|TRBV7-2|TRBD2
CASSIGGRSVDTQYF
TGTGCCAGCAGCATCGGCGGGAGATCGGTAGATACGCAGTATTTT
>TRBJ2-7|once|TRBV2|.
CASKGESGSREQYF
TGTGCCAGCAAGGGTGAGTCAGGGTCGCGTGAGCAGTACTTC
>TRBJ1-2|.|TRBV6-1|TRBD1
CATAGQGGYGYTF
TGTGCCACCGCGGGACAGGGAGGATATGGCTACACCTTC
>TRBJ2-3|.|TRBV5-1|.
CASSLSTDTQYF
TGCGCCAGCAGCCTATCAACAGATACGCAGTATTTT
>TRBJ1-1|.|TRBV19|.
CASSIREEYTEAFF
TGTGCCAGTAGTATAAGGGAGGAGTACACTGAAGCTTTCTTT
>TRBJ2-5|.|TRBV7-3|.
CASSPDIGETQYF
TGTGCCAGCAGCCCCGACATAGGAGAGACCCAGTACTTC
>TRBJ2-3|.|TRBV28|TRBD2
CASSHTRLAASTDTQYF
TGTGCCAGCAGCCACACCAGGCTAGCGGCTAGCACAGATACGCAGTATTTT
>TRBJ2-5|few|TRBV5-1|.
CASSRDSETQYF
TGCGCCAGCAGCCGGGACTCCGAGACCCAGTACTTC
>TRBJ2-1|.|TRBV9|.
CASSVGGDSSYNEQFF
TGTGCCAGCAGCGTAGGGGGAGACAGCTCCTACAATGAGCAGTTCTTC
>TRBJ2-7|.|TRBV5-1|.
CASTGTNSYEQYF
TGCGCCAGCACCGGGACAAATTCCTACGAGCAGTACTTC
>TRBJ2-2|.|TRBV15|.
CATSRARTDTGELFF
TGTGCCACCAGCAGAGCCCGGACCGACACCGGGGAGCTGTTTTTT
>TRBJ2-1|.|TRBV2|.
CAGEEYNEQFF
TGTGCCGGCGAAGAGTACAATGAGCAGTTCTTC
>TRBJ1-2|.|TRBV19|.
CASSIDRDPIYGYTF
TGTGCCAGTAGTATAGATCGGGACCCTATCTATGGCTACACCTTC
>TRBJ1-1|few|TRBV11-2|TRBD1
CASSWGTEAFF
TGTGCCAGCAGCTGGGGGACAGAGGCTTTCTTT
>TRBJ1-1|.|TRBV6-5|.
CASSLARVSDTEAFF
TGTGCCAGCAGTCTAGCCAGGGTTTCGGACACTGAAGCTTTCTTT
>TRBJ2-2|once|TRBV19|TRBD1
CASSSFRDRGTGELFF
TGTGCCAGTAGTAGTTTCCGGGACAGGGGCACCGGGGAGCTGTTTTTT
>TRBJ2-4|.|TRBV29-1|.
CSVEDYTVAKNIRYF
TGCAGCGTTGAAGATTACACAGTTGCCAAAAACATTCGGTACTTC